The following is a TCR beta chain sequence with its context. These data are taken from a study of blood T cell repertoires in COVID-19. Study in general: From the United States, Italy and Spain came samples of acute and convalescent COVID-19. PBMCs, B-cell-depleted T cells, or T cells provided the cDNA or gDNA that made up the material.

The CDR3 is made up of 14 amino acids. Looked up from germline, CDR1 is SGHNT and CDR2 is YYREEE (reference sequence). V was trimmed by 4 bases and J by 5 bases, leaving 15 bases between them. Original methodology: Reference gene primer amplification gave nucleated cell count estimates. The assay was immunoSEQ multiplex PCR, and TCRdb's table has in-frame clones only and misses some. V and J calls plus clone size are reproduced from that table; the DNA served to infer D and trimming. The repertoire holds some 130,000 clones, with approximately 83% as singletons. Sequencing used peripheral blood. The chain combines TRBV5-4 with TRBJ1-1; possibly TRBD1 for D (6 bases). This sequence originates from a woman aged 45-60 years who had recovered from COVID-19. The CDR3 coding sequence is TGTGCCAGCAGCCTAGGACAGACTGGGACTGAAGCTTTCTTT. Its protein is CASSLGQTGTEAFF.